The T cell receptor (beta chain) described here comes from a study of post-analysis software for immune sequencing data. Study summary: Courses of disease covered relapsing-remitting, secondary progressive and progressive-relapsing multiple sclerosis. Study outcomes and limitations: TRBV segments more frequent in patients than in controls numbered five and included TRBV5-6, TRBV5-1 and TRBV20-1.

The V gene's germline CDR1 is SGHRS and CDR2 YFSETQ. V dropped 1 base and J dropped 5; count of bases not matched to a gene: 6. The CDR3 spans 14 residues. Comments on this clonotype: The antigen is undetermined.

Unique molecular identifiers were built into the TCR beta cDNA libraries. Using its own MiXCR run on the PCR reads, TCRdb lists one record per CDR3 protein. This table holds about 820,000 distinct CDR3 sequences, approximately 50% found once. This chain connects TRBV5-1 to TRBJ2-7; 7 bases match TRBD2. Sample: blood. The origin of this receptor is a girl aged 10 to 17 with multiple sclerosis. CDR3: CASSLTRESHEQYF. Here the CDR3 DNA reads TGCGCCAGCAGCTTGACGCGGGAGTCCCACGAGCAGTACTTC. Based on the CDR3 plus reference TRBV5-1 and TRBJ2-7, the full variable domain is KAGVTQTPRYLIKTRGQQVTLSCSPISGHRSVSWYQQTPGQGLQFLFEYFSETQRNKGNFPGRFSGRQFSNSRSEMNVSTLELGDSALYLCASSLTRESHEQYFGPGTRLTVT.